This T cell receptor beta chain was sequenced during a study of read filtering for tumor transcriptome and immune sequencing. Study at large: Fewer than 10 patients were R-ISS I, more than 15 were R-ISS II, 7 were R-ISS III. After DNase treatment, RNA was made into whole-transcriptome libraries.

This clonotype rates as medium-sized (0.01 to 0.1%). What it binds is unknown. Study-wide points: About 80% of IR-seq clonotypes had one read, totaling about 3.5% of reads; RNA-seq: about 69% and 49%.

The CDR3 loop spans 15 amino acids. V gave up 4 bases and J gave up 5 bases; unmatched junction bases: 6. Per germline, CDR1 SGHTA and CDR2 FQGTGA. The library was built from about 400 ng RNA with molecular barcoded adaptors for alpha/delta and beta/gamma chains. TCRdb passed the reads through MiXCR, listing each CDR3 protein once. This table holds around 60,000 distinct CDR3 sequences, roughly 19% found once. The sample taken for sequencing was a population of CD138-negative cells sorted from bone marrow. J is TRBJ2-1 and V is TRBV7-3, with TRBD1 matching 9 bases. This clonotype was sampled from a donor at least 40 years old with multiple myeloma. The chain's CDR3 is CASSSDRGTNNEQFF. The CDR3 coding sequence is TGTGCCAGCAGCTCGGACAGGGGAACTAACAATGAGCAGTTCTTC.